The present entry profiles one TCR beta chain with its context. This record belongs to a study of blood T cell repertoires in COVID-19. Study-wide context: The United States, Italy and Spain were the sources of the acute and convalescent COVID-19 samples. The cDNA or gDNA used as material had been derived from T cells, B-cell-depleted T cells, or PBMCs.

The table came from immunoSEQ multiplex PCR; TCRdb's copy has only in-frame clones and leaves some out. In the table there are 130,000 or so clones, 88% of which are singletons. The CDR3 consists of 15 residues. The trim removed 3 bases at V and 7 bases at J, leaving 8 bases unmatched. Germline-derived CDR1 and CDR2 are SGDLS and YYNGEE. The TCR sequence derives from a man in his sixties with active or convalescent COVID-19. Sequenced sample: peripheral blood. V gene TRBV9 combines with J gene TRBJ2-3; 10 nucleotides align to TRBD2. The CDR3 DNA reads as TGTGCCAGCAGCGCATCTAGCGGGAGAATATATACGCAGTATTTT. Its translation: CASSASSGRIYTQYF.